One sample yielded the 4 T cell receptor beta chains listed below, sequenced in a study of cytomegalovirus exposure and HLA in healthy donors. The PCR was carried out with 60 Vbeta primers and 13 Jbeta primers. Sequencing was performed with immunoSEQ multiplex PCR; in TCRdb, only in-frame clones are kept and a portion is missing. This repertoire shows under 150,000 clones, 80% found once; its top ten account for 4%. The material sequenced was PBMCs. The receptors come from a woman aged 40-49 years in good health and CMV-seronegative.

This clone occurred once. The CDR3 here is CASSIGGLRVGNQPQHF. Written as DNA, the CDR3 is TGTGCCAGTAGTATAGGGGGCCTCCGGGTGGGCAATCAGCCCCAGCATTTT. The chain links TRBV19 to TRBJ1-5, with D possibly matching TRBD1 (5 bases). CDR1 LNHDA and CDR2 SQIVND come from the germline V gene (reference sequence). With 1 base removed from V and 2 bases from J, the gap between germline ends came to 15 bases. This CDR3 comprises 17 residues.

The chain couples TRBV11-2 to TRBJ2-5; tentatively, D is TRBD2 (5 bases). The CDR3 is made up of 13 amino acids. With 4 bases removed from V and 1 base from J, the gap between germline ends came to 7 bases. Germline CDR1 and CDR2: SGHAT and FQNNGV. In DNA, the CDR3 is TGTGCCAGCAGCTGGACTCCCCAAGAGACCCAGTACTTC. This gives the protein CASSWTPQETQYF.

This chain joins TRBV6-1 and TRBJ1-2; possibly TRBD1 for D (6 bases). CDR3 size: 15 residues. The V end lost 3 bases, the J end lost 8 bases, and 19 bases lay between the germline ends. Germline V gives CDR1 MNHNS, CDR2 SASEGT. The CDR3 protein is CASSDEPFRGRGYTF. The CDR3 region has the DNA TGTGCCAGCAGTGATGAACCCTTCAGGGGTCGGGGCTACACCTTC.

The chain uses TRBV29-1 and TRBJ2-3; D is perhaps TRBD2 (7 bases). The CDR3 covers 14 residues. Germline CDR1 and CDR2: SQVTM and ANQGSEA. The V and J ends lost 3 bases and 6 bases respectively, with 16 bases between them. The CDR3 DNA sequence: TGCAGCGTTGATCCCGGGGGGCCGGGGGATACGCAGTATTTT. Translating gives CSVDPGGPGDTQYF.